The sequence of this T cell receptor (beta chain) was determined in a study of Graves' ophthalmopathy and Graves' hyperthyroidism. General study points: Ophthalmopathy progression was predicted with approximately 68% sensitivity and around 72% specificity. Most thyroid-expanded clonotypes exceeding 0.001 frequency were also found in blood.

Ophthalmopathy donors were characterized by moderate-to-severe activity, CAS of at least 3, NOSPECS of at least 4, and duration under 3 months. Exclusion applied to patients with other autoimmune diseases, uncontrolled infections, pregnancy or lactation. The TCR beta CDR3 regions underwent amplification from RNA transcripts. The first round was an RT-PCR with HTBI primers, and the second round was a multiplex PCR. MiXCR was run by TCRdb on the multiplex PCR reads, yielding one entry per CDR3 protein. The sample lists approximately 460,000 distinct CDR3 sequences, about an eighth occurring once. This clonotype was seen many times. Its target is unknown. At one of its ends the junction is not consistent with the germline gene, which may arise from a read error. The clonotype was recovered from a woman aged 25 to 39 with Graves' ophthalmopathy. Sample: blood.

Here the CDR3 DNA reads TGTGTCAGCGGGAGGCCCCAGCATTTT. Its translation is CVSGRPQHF. The chain joins TRBV27 to TRBJ1-5, with D uncertain. The CDR3 is made up of 9 amino acids. In germline, CDR1 is MNHEY, CDR2 SMNVEV (reference sequence).